This TCR beta chain was identified during a study of cytomegalovirus exposure and HLA in healthy donors. Study summary: The Caucasian-associated ancestry cluster held around four fifths of 300 to 450 genotyped donors. Points from the study as a whole: V- and J-gene trimming of TCR beta was linked (in a later analysis) to a missense DCLRE1C variant. A later analysis showed TCR association rates differing by HLA locus, peaking at DRB1 and lowest at HLA-C.

Use of 60 Vbeta and 13 Jbeta primers characterized the PCR. Profiled with immunoSEQ multiplex PCR; TCRdb holds only in-frame clones, not every one. This table has over 100,000 clones, about 79% appearing once. Note on this clone: Its antigen is not identified.

This CDR3 spans 14 amino acids. In germline, CDR1 is SEHNR, CDR2 FQNEAQ (reference sequence). Trimming removed 2 bases from V and 1 base from J, with 8 bases in between. This chain joins TRBV7-9 and TRBJ1-2; D is perhaps TRBD1 (5 bases). Sequenced input: PBMCs. The origin of this receptor is a female donor in good health and CMV-seropositive. CDR3 residues: CASSLLQGNYGYTF. Written as DNA, the CDR3 is TGTGCCAGCAGCTTATTGCAGGGTAACTATGGCTACACCTTC.